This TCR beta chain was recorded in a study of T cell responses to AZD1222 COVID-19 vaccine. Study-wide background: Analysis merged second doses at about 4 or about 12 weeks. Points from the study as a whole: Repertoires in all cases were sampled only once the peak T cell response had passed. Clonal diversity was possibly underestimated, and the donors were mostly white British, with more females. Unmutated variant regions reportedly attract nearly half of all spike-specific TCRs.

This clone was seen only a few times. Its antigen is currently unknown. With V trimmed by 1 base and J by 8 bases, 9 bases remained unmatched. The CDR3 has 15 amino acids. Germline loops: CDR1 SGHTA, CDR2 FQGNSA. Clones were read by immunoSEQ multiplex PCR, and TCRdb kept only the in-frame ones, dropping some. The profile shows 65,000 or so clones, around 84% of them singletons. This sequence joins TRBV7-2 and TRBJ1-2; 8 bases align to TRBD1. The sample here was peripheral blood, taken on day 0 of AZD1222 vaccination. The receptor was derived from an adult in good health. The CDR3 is CASSLEIGQGRGYTF. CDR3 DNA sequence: TGTGCCAGCAGCTTAGAAATAGGACAGGGAAGAGGCTACACCTTC.